This entry features one T cell receptor beta chain sequence. Its matching antigen is unknown. These data originate in a study of T cell repertoires in cytomegalovirus infection. At the level of the study: Both CMV infection and a matching HLA type were indicated by public TCR beta signatures. General study points: The ex vivo response was dominated by HLA-C-restricted CMV-specific TCR beta clonotypes. Individuals carrying CMV plus the relevant HLA were identified by cumulative frequency of public TCR beta families.

TCRdb called the reads again in MiXCR, with one record for every CDR3 protein. The sample lists approximately 500,000 distinct CDR3 sequences; 16% were seen once. Germline assignment: CDR1 MNHEY and CDR2 SVGAGI. The CDR3 length is 15 residues. The V end lost 6 bases, the J end lost 2 bases, and 15 bases lay between the germline ends. The receptor was derived from a human donor in good health (CMV status not recorded). Some clones in this sample may be carry-over from other donors' samples. The sample was CD8+ T cells from PBMCs. The rearrangement joins TRBV6-5 to TRBJ2-3; possibly TRBD1 for D (5 bases). CDR3 sequence (DNA): TGTGCCAGCAGCCCCGTAGGGGAACTCACAGATACGCAGTATTTT. Residues: CASSPVGELTDTQYF.